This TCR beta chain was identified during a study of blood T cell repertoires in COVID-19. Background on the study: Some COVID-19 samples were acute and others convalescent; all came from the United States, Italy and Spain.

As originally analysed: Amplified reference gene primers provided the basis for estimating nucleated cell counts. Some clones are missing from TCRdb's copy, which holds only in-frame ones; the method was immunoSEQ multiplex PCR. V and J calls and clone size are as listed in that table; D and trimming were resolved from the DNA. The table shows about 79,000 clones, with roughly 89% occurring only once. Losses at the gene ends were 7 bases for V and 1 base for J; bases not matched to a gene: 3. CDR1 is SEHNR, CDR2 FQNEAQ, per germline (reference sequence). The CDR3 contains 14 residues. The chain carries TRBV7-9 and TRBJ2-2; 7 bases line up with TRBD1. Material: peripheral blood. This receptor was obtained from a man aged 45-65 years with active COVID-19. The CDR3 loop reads CASTRTGNTGELFF. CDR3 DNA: TGTGCCAGCACCAGGACAGGGAACACCGGGGAGCTGTTTTTT. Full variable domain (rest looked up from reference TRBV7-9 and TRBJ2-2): DTGVSQNPRHKITKRGQNVTFRCDPISEHNRLYWYRQTLGQGPEFLTYFQNEAQLEKSRLLSDRFSAERPKGSFSTLEIQRTEQGDSAMYLCASTRTGNTGELFFGEGSRLTVL.